This TCR beta chain was sequenced in a study of T cells after yellow fever vaccination. UMIs were added to TCR cDNA along with a universal primer site when it was made by 5'RACE template switching. TCRdb re-derived calls from the 5' RACE reads in MiXCR, one entry per CDR3 protein. The sample contains 200,000 to 300,000 distinct CDR3 sequences, 6% to 7.5% of which appear only once. V was shortened by 4 bases and J by 0 bases, with 9 bases between the two germline ends. Per germline, CDR1 DFQATT and CDR2 SNEGSKA (reference sequence). The CDR3 runs to 13 residues. This clonotype was observed a few times. The antigen remains unidentified. The study's findings and limits: Clones from primary vaccination mostly reappeared after the booster (around 97% CD4, approximately 86% CD8). Clonotype sharing between CD4 and CD8 compartments was small. A secondary response was less intense yet reached its peak sooner, at day 5 versus 15.

The receptor was derived from a man aged 30 to 45 who received the YFV17D yellow fever vaccine. The sequencing used CD4+ T cells sorted from PBMCs, collected 15 days after the yellow fever booster vaccination. The rearrangement uses TRBV20-1 and TRBJ2-5; D is unresolved. CDR3 DNA sequence: TGCAGTGCTATACGGACGCACCAAGAGACCCAGTACTTC. Its protein is CSAIRTHQETQYF.